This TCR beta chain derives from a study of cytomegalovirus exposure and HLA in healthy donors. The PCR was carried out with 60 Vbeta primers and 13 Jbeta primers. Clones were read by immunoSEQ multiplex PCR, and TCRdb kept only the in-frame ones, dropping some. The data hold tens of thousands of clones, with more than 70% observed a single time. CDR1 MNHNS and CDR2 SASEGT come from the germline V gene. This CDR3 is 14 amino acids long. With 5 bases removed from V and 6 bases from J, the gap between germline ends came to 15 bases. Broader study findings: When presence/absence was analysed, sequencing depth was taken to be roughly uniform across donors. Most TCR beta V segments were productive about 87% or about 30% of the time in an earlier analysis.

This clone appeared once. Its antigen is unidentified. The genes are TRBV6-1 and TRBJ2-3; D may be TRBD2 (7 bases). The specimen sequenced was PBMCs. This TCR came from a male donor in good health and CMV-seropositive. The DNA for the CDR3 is TGTGCCAGCAGTAGCGGAGGGGGGGTGGATACGCAGTATTTT. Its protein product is CASSSGGGVDTQYF.